The 10 T cell receptor beta chains reported below all come from one sample, sequenced in a study of early T cells in non-severe SARS-CoV-2 infection. One entry per CDR3 protein results from TCRdb running MiXCR on the 5' RACE reads. In the table there are about 64,000 distinct CDR3 sequences, about an eighth of which are singletons. The source material was whole blood. Source of these receptors: an adult who was a healthcare worker with PCR-confirmed SARS-CoV-2 infection or an uninfected control (not recorded which).

This clonotype appeared a few times. The chain couples TRBV5-1 to TRBJ2-7, with 10 nucleotides matching TRBD2. The V gene's germline CDR1 is SGHRS and CDR2 YFSETQ. The CDR3 length is 17 residues. Trimming at V came to 0 bases and at J to 1 base, leaving 7 bases not matched to a gene. CDR3 sequence reads: CASSLAGASGGSYEQYF. The CDR3 bases are TGCGCCAGCAGCTTGGCCGGGGCTAGCGGGGGTTCCTACGAGCAGTACTTC.

This clonotype was picked up a small number of times. The rearrangement joins TRBV14 to TRBJ2-7; 8 positions match TRBD1. V lost 4 bases, J lost 8 bases, and 7 bases stayed unmatched. CDR3 length: 13 residues. Germline CDR1 is SGHDN and CDR2 is FVKESK. The CDR3 sequence is CASSPWQGAKQYF. The DNA of the CDR3 is TGTGCCAGCAGCCCGTGGCAGGGGGCGAAGCAGTACTTC.

This clonotype occurred a few times. This sequence joins TRBV29-1 and TRBJ1-4; D is undetermined. Trimming stripped 5 bases from V and 5 bases from J, with 9 bases between. This CDR3 has 12 amino acids. The germline CDR1 and CDR2 sequences are SQVTM and ANQGSEA. This chain's CDR3 is CSVQGLNEKLFF. The CDR3 coding sequence is TGCAGCGTTCAAGGGTTGAATGAAAAACTGTTTTTT.

This clonotype has a handful of counts. This chain connects TRBV4-1 to TRBJ2-1, with D tentatively TRBD2 (5 bases). Per germline, CDR1 MGHRA and CDR2 YSYEKL. Trimming took 4 bases from V and 7 from J, leaving 20 bases between them. The CDR3 has 16 residues. The CDR3 sequence: CASSPLSSPSGNEQFF. The CDR3 DNA follows: TGCGCCAGCAGCCCCCTTTCGTCACCGAGCGGTAATGAGCAGTTCTTC.

This chain uses TRBV19 with TRBJ2-3, with TRBD1 identical over 8 bases. The junction had 1 base not matched to a gene; V was cut back by 1 base and J by 1 base. This CDR3 has 15 amino acids. The germline CDR1 and CDR2 sequences are LNHDA and SQIVND (reference sequence). The CDR3 region has the DNA TGTGCCAGTAGTATAGGACAGGGGCGCACAGATACGCAGTATTTT. The encoded protein is CASSIGQGRTDTQYF.

The rearrangement uses TRBV12-5 and TRBJ1-1; D ambiguous. V lost 6 bases to trimming and J lost 0 bases, with 8 bases between them. The germline gives CDR1 LGHNT, CDR2 FRNRAP. The CDR3 length is 13 residues. As DNA, the CDR3 is TGTGCTAGTGGATCGCCCATGAACACTGAAGCTTTCTTT. Its translation is CASGSPMNTEAFF.

This clonotype has just a few counts. The chain has TRBV9 and TRBJ1-1, with D maybe TRBD1 (6 bases). From germline, CDR1 is SGDLS and CDR2 YYNGEE. V lost 1 base and J lost 4, with 11 bases in between. The CDR3 sequence is 14 residues long. The DNA for the CDR3 is TGTGCCAGCAGCGTAAACAACAGGGCCACTGAAGCTTTCTTT. Its protein is CASSVNNRATEAFF.

This clonotype occurred a few times. The chain combines TRBV11-2 with TRBJ2-7; D not certain. This CDR3 spans 11 amino acids. The V end lost 2 bases, the J end lost 6 bases, and 5 bases lay between the germline ends. CDR1 is SGHAT and CDR2 is FQNNGV in the germline V gene. The chain's CDR3 is CASSLSFEQYF. The CDR3 nucleotides are TGTGCCAGCAGCTTAAGTTTCGAGCAGTACTTC. Using reference TRBV11-2 and TRBJ2-7 for the parts outside the CDR3, the full variable domain is EAGVAQSPRYKIIEKRQSVAFWCNPISGHATLYWYQQILGQGPKLLIQFQNNGVVDDSQLPKDRFSAERLKGVDSTLKIQPAKLEDSAVYLCASSLSFEQYFGPGTRLTVT.

This clonotype has ten or more counts. This sequence joins TRBV3-1 and TRBJ1-3; D is ambiguous. V dropped 4 bases and J dropped 4 bases, with 8 bases sitting between them. CDR1 and CDR2 from the germline V gene are LGHDT and YNNKEL (reference sequence). The CDR3 length is 13 residues. The CDR3 region is CASSPAGGNTIYF. In nucleotides, the CDR3 is TGTGCCAGCAGCCCGGCCGGGGGAAACACCATATATTTT.

This clonotype was observed at least ten times. V and J are TRBV4-1 and TRBJ2-1, with 7 bases fitting TRBD1. The CDR3 is 16 amino acids. J gave up 3 bases and V 1 base, and 6 bases lay outside the gene matches. Germline-derived CDR1 and CDR2 are MGHRA and YSYEKL. CDR3: CASSQGRGGRYNEQFF. The DNA of the CDR3 is TGCGCCAGCAGCCAAGGGCGAGGGGGCCGCTACAATGAGCAGTTCTTC.